Following are 12 T cell receptor beta chains from one sample sequenced in a study of circulating and synovial CD4+ cells in juvenile arthritis. The assay was immunoSEQ multiplex PCR, and TCRdb's table has in-frame clones only and misses some. The sample records roughly 32,000 clones, nearly 95% being singletons. Sequenced sample: CD4+ T cells from blood. These receptors all come from a human donor with juvenile idiopathic arthritis.

The chain combines TRBV7-9 with TRBJ2-7; 10 bases align to TRBD2. Germline trimming cut 2 bases from V and 3 bases from J; bases unmatched to any gene: 13. Germline V gene data show CDR1 as SEHNR and CDR2 as FQNEAQ (reference sequence). The CDR3 is 18 residues long. The CDR3 nucleotides read TGTGCCAGCAGCTTAAGGGGCCCTCTAGCGGGAGACATCTACGAGCAGTACTTC. It translates to CASSLRGPLAGDIYEQYF.

This chain connects TRBV2 to TRBJ2-3; 9 bases fit TRBD1. Trimming at V came to 6 bases and at J to 2 bases, leaving 3 bases not matched to a gene. CDR3 length equals 14 residues. Germline CDR1 reads SNHLY; CDR2 reads FYNNEI. CDR3 loop: CASRGQGYTDTQYF. The CDR3 region has the DNA TGTGCCAGCAGGGGACAGGGCTACACAGATACGCAGTATTTT.

V is TRBV29-1 and J is TRBJ1-1, with D uncertain. Germline loops: CDR1 SQVTM, CDR2 ANQGSEA. The CDR3 totals 12 residues. V dropped 5 bases and J dropped 1 base, with 8 bases sitting between them. The CDR3 protein is CSVCTANTEAFF. DNA for the CDR3: TGCAGCGTTTGTACAGCGAACACTGAAGCTTTCTTT.

The chain links TRBV2 to TRBJ2-2; perhaps TRBD2 as D (5 bases). Per germline, CDR1 SNHLY and CDR2 FYNNEI. This CDR3 is built from 13 residues. V was clipped by 8 bases and J by 5 bases, with 12 bases between them. CDR3 in amino acids: CASGTRTTGELFF. The CDR3 coding sequence is TGTGCCAGCGGAACTAGGACGACCGGGGAGCTGTTTTTT.

The rearrangement joins TRBV19 to TRBJ1-3; 10 nucleotides align to TRBD1. V was clipped by 3 bases and J by 5 bases; unmatched bases: 4. This CDR3 has 15 residues. The V gene's germline CDR1 is LNHDA and CDR2 SQIVND (reference sequence). The CDR3 region is CASSIPTGGRNTIYF. CDR3 DNA sequence: TGTGCCAGTAGTATCCCGACAGGGGGCAGAAACACCATATATTTT.

The chain employs TRBV6-5 and TRBJ2-7; TRBD2 matches at 7 bases. V trimming: 4 bases; J trimming: 6 bases; junction bases outside the gene matches: 6. The CDR3 contains 13 residues. Germline V lookup: CDR1 MNHEY, CDR2 SVGAGI. The DNA of the CDR3 is TGTGCCAGCAGTTTGGCGTCTAGCGGCGAGCAGTACTTC. It yields the protein CASSLASSGEQYF.

The rearrangement joins TRBV19 to TRBJ1-4; TRBD1 matches at 10 bases. V lost 5 bases to trimming and J lost 5 bases; unmatched junction nucleotides: 5. Germline CDR1 reads LNHDA; CDR2 reads SQIVND (reference sequence). CDR3 length: 15 residues. The CDR3, as DNA: TGTGCCAGTAGTCGAGTGACAGGGGGCAATGAAAAACTGTTTTTT. Translation: CASSRVTGGNEKLFF.

The table lists this clone with a count of one. This chain joins TRBV7-9 and TRBJ1-1; TRBD1 agrees at 7 bases. With V trimmed by 4 bases and J by 1 base, 9 bases remained unmatched. From germline, CDR1 is SEHNR and CDR2 FQNEAQ (reference sequence). CDR3 length: 16 residues. For the CDR3, the DNA is TGTGCCAGCAGCTCCCGACAGGGTTATTCGAACACTGAAGCTTTCTTT. Translated, it gives CASSSRQGYSNTEAFF.

The chain has TRBV5-1 and TRBJ2-2; 7 bases fit TRBD2. CDR1 is SGHRS, CDR2 YFSETQ, per germline. V shed 5 bases, J shed 1 base, and the junction held 5 bases outside the gene matches. This CDR3 has 15 residues. CDR3 sequence reads: CASRMASGNTGELFF. The CDR3 DNA is TGCGCCAGCAGGATGGCTAGCGGGAACACCGGGGAGCTGTTTTTT.

This clone was detected only a few times. The chain is built from TRBV7-8 and TRBJ2-3, with TRBD2 identical over 15 bases. CDR1 and CDR2 (germline): SGHVS, FQNEAQ. This CDR3 region has 18 residues. J gave up 0 bases and V 2 bases, and 3 bases lay outside the gene matches. DNA of the CDR3: TGTGCCAGCAGCTTAAGGACTAGCGGGGGGGCCAGCACAGATACGCAGTATTTT. Its protein is CASSLRTSGGASTDTQYF.

This clone was seen only once. V and J are TRBV4-2 and TRBJ2-3, with 11 bases lining up with TRBD2. Germline-derived CDR1 and CDR2 are LGHNA and YNFKEQ. V shed 3 bases and J 0 bases; nucleotides not matched to a gene: 2. The CDR3 consists of 16 residues. CDR3 DNA: TGTGCCAGCAGCCATAGCGGGGGGGCTAGCACAGATACGCAGTATTTT. It codes for CASSHSGGASTDTQYF.

CDR3 loop: CASSTKAGYGYTF. For the CDR3, the DNA is TGTGCCAGCAGCACAAAGGCAGGGTATGGCTACACCTTC. V gene TRBV9 combines with J gene TRBJ1-2, with D maybe TRBD1 (5 bases). Germline lookup yields CDR1 SGDLS and CDR2 YYNGEE. Trimming cost V 4 bases and J 5 bases, with 12 bases left between them. The CDR3 loop spans 13 amino acids. Supplemented by reference TRBV9 and TRBJ1-2, the full variable domain reads DSGVTQTPKHLITATGQRVTLRCSPRSGDLSVYWYQQSLDQGLQFLIQYYNGEERAKGNILERFSAQQFPDLHSELNLSSLELGDSALYFCASSTKAGYGYTFGSGTRLTVV.